The present TCR beta chain was sequenced within a study of early T cells in non-severe SARS-CoV-2 infection. About the research overall: Sequenced bulk RNA came from whole blood that was unsorted, and chains were unpaired. Study observations and caveats: VDJdb matching favored anti-spike CD8 responses, missing private and CD4 specificities.

Tagging with unique molecular identifiers was applied to individual cDNA molecules. TCRdb used MiXCR to reprocess the 5' RACE reads, holding one entry per CDR3 protein. The profile shows 55,000 to 65,000 distinct CDR3 sequences, 8.5% to 10% of them singletons. Germline V gene data show CDR1 as SGHTA and CDR2 as FQGNSA. The V and J ends lost 5 bases and 0 bases respectively, with 11 bases between them. CDR3 length: 14 amino acids. This clonotype has only a few counts. The antigen remains undetermined. Sequencing input: whole blood. The genes are TRBV7-2 and TRBJ2-7, with D possibly being TRBD1 (7 bases). This clonotype was sampled from an adult who was a healthcare worker with PCR-confirmed SARS-CoV-2 infection or an uninfected control (not recorded which). CDR3 sequence (DNA): TGTGCCAGCAGCCGCGGGACAGACTCCTACGAGCAGTACTTC. It translates to CASSRGTDSYEQYF.